A selection of T cell receptor beta chains follows, all from one sample in a study of blood T cell repertoires in COVID-19. Assay used: immunoSEQ multiplex PCR; TCRdb lists only in-frame clones, some missing. The sample contains about 240,000 clones, around 87% of which appear only once. Material for sequencing was peripheral blood. These receptors all stem from a man aged 55 to 70 who had recovered from COVID-19. Each CDR3 is given with its conserved first and last residue. D genes are given only for firm matches. Not all rows give a size; the values are once, few, many and, for expanded clones, a class.

TRBD1	15	TRBV19	.	TRBJ2-4	TGTGCCAGTAGTCGCAGGGGACAGTCCAAAAACATTCAGTACTTC	CASSRRGQSKNIQYF
TRBD1	16	TRBV13	.	TRBJ1-3	TGTGCCAGCAGCTCCCTCCCGACAGGGATCGGAAACACCATATATTTT	CASSSLPTGIGNTIYF
.	12	TRBV30	.	TRBJ1-2	TGTGCCTGGAGCGAAACAGGGTATGGCTACACCTTC	CAWSETGYGYTF
.	14	TRBV2	.	TRBJ1-4	TGTGCCAGCAGTGAGCAGGCAACTAATGAAAAACTGTTTTTT	CASSEQATNEKLFF
.	15	TRBV19	.	TRBJ1-5	TGTGCCAGTAGTACAACCTCAGGGAGCAATCAGCCCCAGCATTTT	CASSTTSGSNQPQHF
TRBD1	17	TRBV10-3	once	TRBJ1-2	TGTGCCATCAGTGCAAGGGGACAGGGAGGAACGAACTATGGCTACACCTTC	CAISARGQGGTNYGYTF
.	12	TRBV12-3/TRBV12-4	.	TRBJ1-4	TGTGCCAGCAGTCGACAGAGTGAAAAACTGTTTTTT	CASSRQSEKLFF
.	14	TRBV15	.	TRBJ2-4	TGTGCCACCAGCAGAGAGCGGGGCCGCACCATTCAGTACTTC	CATSRERGRTIQYF
.	16	TRBV21-1	.	TRBJ2-7	TGTGCCAGCACAAAAACCCTAGCCAGGGGCTCCTACGAGCAGTACTTC	CASTKTLARGSYEQYF
TRBD1	15	TRBV5-1	.	TRBJ2-2	TGCGCCAGCAGATCCGGGACAGGGGTCACCGGGGAGCTGTTTTTT	CASRSGTGVTGELFF
.	15	TRBV12-5	.	TRBJ2-5	TGTGCTAGTGGTTTGAGTCGCTACCCGGAGGAGACCCAGTACTTC	CASGLSRYPEETQYF
.	16	TRBV6-4	.	TRBJ2-1	TGTGCCAGCAGTCCCCGCAATCGCCCAGGCTCCAATGAGCAGTTCTTC	CASSPRNRPGSNEQFF
TRBD1	13	TRBV18	.	TRBJ1-6	TGTGCCAGCTCGGTCGACAGGGGGTCACCCCTCCACTTT	CASSVDRGSPLHF
.	16	TRBV5-6	.	TRBJ1-2	TGTGCCAGCAACCAGGGTTCATCCCTAGCTAACTATGGCTACACCTTC	CASNQGSSLANYGYTF
TRBD1	12	TRBV9	.	TRBJ2-1	TGTGCCAGCAGCGGGGACAGCTATGAGCAGTTCTTC	CASSGDSYEQFF
.	16	TRBV27	.	TRBJ2-7	TGTGCCAGCAGTTTAAGGGGGGGTCAGTTGACCTACGAGCAGTACTTC	CASSLRGGQLTYEQYF
.	17	TRBV6-1	.	TRBJ1-2	TGTGCCAGCAGTGAAGCGGGCAATCTCAGGGGTGATCTTGGCTACACCTTC	CASSEAGNLRGDLGYTF
TRBD1	14	TRBV6-6	.	TRBJ1-2	TGTGCCAGCAGTGACCCCGGACAGGACTATGGCTACACCTTC	CASSDPGQDYGYTF
.	15	TRBV11-2	once	TRBJ1-3	TGTGCCAGCAGCTTAGGCTCAGGCTCTGGGAACACCATATATTTT	CASSLGSGSGNTIYF
.	13	TRBV6-2/TRBV6-3	.	TRBJ1-2	TGTGCCAGCAGTTGGGTTGGCGGGGATGGCTACACCTTC	CASSWVGGDGYTF